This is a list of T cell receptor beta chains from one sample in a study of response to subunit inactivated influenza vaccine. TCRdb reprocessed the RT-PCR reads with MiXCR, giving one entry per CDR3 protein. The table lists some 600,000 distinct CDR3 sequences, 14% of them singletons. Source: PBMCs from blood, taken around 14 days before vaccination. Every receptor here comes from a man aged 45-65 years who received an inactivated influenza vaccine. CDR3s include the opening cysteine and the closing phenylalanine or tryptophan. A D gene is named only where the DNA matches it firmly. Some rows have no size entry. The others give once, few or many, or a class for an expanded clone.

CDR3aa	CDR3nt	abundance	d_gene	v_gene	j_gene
CSASGLAGTDTQYF	TGCAGTGCCTCGGGACTAGCGGGCACAGATACGCAGTATTTT	many	TRBD2	TRBV20-1	TRBJ2-3
CASSYSFGRATSRGETQYF	TGTGCCAGCAGTTACTCCTTCGGCAGGGCGACGAGTCGGGGAGAGACCCAGTACTTC	few	-	TRBV6-2/TRBV6-3	TRBJ2-5
CASNTGGAGPNQPQHF	TGTGCCAGCAACACCGGGGGCGCGGGGCCCAATCAGCCCCAGCATTTT	many	-	TRBV12-3/TRBV12-4	TRBJ1-5
CASSLYSGRNNEQFF	TGTGCCAGCAGTTTATATAGCGGGAGGAACAATGAGCAGTTCTTC	-	TRBD2	TRBV27	TRBJ2-1
CASSLVGARGANVLTF	TGTGCCAGCAGTCTAGTGGGGGCGAGGGGGGCCAACGTCCTGACTTTC	-	-	TRBV27	TRBJ2-6
CASSASGSPIRTDTQYF	TGTGCCAGCAGTGCTAGCGGGAGCCCCATTCGCACAGATACGCAGTATTTT	-	TRBD2	TRBV25-1	TRBJ2-3
CASSQDRLPGNTIYF	TGCGCCAGCAGCCAAGACCGATTGCCTGGAAACACCATATATTTT	many	-	TRBV4-3	TRBJ1-3
CSASQGLRTEAFF	TGCAGTGCTAGTCAGGGCCTGAGGACTGAAGCTTTCTTT	few	-	TRBV20-1	TRBJ1-1
CASSQWGLEETQYF	TGTGCCAGCAGCCAATGGGGACTAGAAGAGACCCAGTACTTC	-	TRBD2	TRBV7-9	TRBJ2-5
CASSLEGIANTIYF	TGTGCCAGCAGCTTGGAAGGGATTGCGAACACCATATATTTT	many	-	TRBV5-6	TRBJ1-3
CSGDRAGLSRRNEQFF	TGCAGTGGTGATAGGGCGGGATTAAGTAGACGGAATGAGCAGTTCTTC	-	-	TRBV20-1	TRBJ2-1
CASSFEIGQGKETQYF	TGTGCCAGCAGTTTTGAGATAGGACAGGGAAAAGAGACCCAGTACTTC	many	TRBD1	TRBV12-3/TRBV12-4	TRBJ2-5
CSARDLKAQSTYNEQFF	TGCAGTGCTAGAGATTTAAAAGCCCAGTCGACCTACAATGAGCAGTTCTTC	-	-	TRBV20-1	TRBJ2-1
CASSSTRSGNTIYF	TGCGCCAGCAGCTCCACGCGCTCTGGAAACACCATATATTTT	-	-	TRBV5-1	TRBJ1-3
CASSQVRRTGELFF	TGCGCCAGCAGCCAAGTCAGGCGAACCGGGGAGCTGTTTTTT	-	-	TRBV4-3	TRBJ2-2
CASSTGRNSPLHF	TGTGCCAGCAGCACCGGACGCAATTCACCCCTCCACTTT	-	-	TRBV5-6	TRBJ1-6
CASSVATSLYNEQFF	TGTGCCAGCAGCGTAGCCACTAGCCTCTACAATGAGCAGTTCTTC	few	-	TRBV9	TRBJ2-1
CASSLATGGTGELFF	TGCGCCAGCAGCTTGGCTACAGGGGGCACCGGGGAGCTGTTTTTT	many	TRBD1	TRBV7-2	TRBJ2-2
CASSQDHGGSVEQYF	TGCGCCAGCAGCCAAGATCACGGGGGTTCGGTCGAGCAGTACTTC	-	-	TRBV4-3	TRBJ2-7
CASSQESGTTSYEQYF	TGCGCCAGCAGCCAAGAAAGCGGAACTACCTCCTACGAGCAGTACTTC	-	-	TRBV4-1	TRBJ2-7
CASSYSRIGSGSYEQYF	TGTGCCAGCAGTTACTCGAGAATCGGGAGTGGTTCCTACGAGCAGTACTTC	few	-	TRBV6-5	TRBJ2-7
CASSLGHAETQYF	TGCGCCAGCAGCTTGGGACACGCAGAGACCCAGTACTTC	-	-	TRBV5-1	TRBJ2-5
CASSSQGPTEAFF	TGTGCCAGCAGTTCACAGGGTCCCACTGAAGCTTTCTTT	-	-	TRBV6-5	TRBJ1-1
CASGRGTQTQETQYF	TGCGCCAGCGGCAGGGGGACCCAGACGCAAGAGACCCAGTACTTC	few	TRBD1	TRBV5-1	TRBJ2-5
CASSQDQLPEKLFF	TGCGCCAGCAGCCAAGATCAACTACCCGAAAAACTGTTTTTT	few	-	TRBV4-1	TRBJ1-4
CASSPSFSGANVLTF	TGTGCCAGCAGCCCTAGTTTCTCTGGGGCCAACGTCCTGACTTTC	-	-	TRBV9	TRBJ2-6
CSASTGTPNYGYNF	TGCAGTGCTAGTACAGGGACACCTAACTATGGCTACAACTTC	-	-	TRBV20-1	TRBJ1-2
CASSSMYEQFF	TGTGCCAGCAGCTCAATGTATGAGCAGTTCTTC	-	-	TRBV7-9	TRBJ2-1
CASSLGGDMNTEAFF	TGTGCCAGCAGTTTAGGGGGGGACATGAACACTGAAGCTTTCTTT	many	-	TRBV12-3/TRBV12-4	TRBJ1-1
CASSQVSGGGLAGKFF	TGTGCCAGCAGCCAAGTTTCAGGGGGCGGACTAGCGGGGAAGTTCTTC	-	TRBD2	TRBV14	TRBJ2-1
CASSLGQGATQPQHF	TGTGCCAGCAGCCTCGGACAGGGAGCAACTCAGCCCCAGCATTTT	-	TRBD1	TRBV12-3/TRBV12-4	TRBJ1-5
CASLGPGRDTQYF	TGTGCCAGCTTAGGTCCAGGGCGGGATACGCAGTATTTT	-	-	TRBV6-1	TRBJ2-3
CSAAKLGEADTQYF	TGCAGTGCCGCTAAGCTGGGGGAAGCAGATACGCAGTATTTT	many	-	TRBV20-1	TRBJ2-3
CASSQLVTSGSDEQFF	TGCGCCAGCAGCCAACTCGTCACTAGCGGGAGTGATGAGCAGTTCTTC	few	TRBD2	TRBV4-1	TRBJ2-1
CASSSDGTYEQYF	TGTGCCAGCAGTTCGGACGGAACCTACGAGCAGTACTTC	many	-	TRBV12-3/TRBV12-4	TRBJ2-7
CASSQFLTDRGPYEQYF	TGCGCCAGCAGTCAATTCCTAACGGACAGGGGCCCCTACGAGCAGTACTTC	-	TRBD1	TRBV23-1	TRBJ2-7
CASSFRTRMGNEKLFF	TGTGCCAGCAGCTTCCGCACAAGAATGGGAAATGAAAAACTGTTTTTT	-	-	TRBV5-6	TRBJ1-4
CASSPLEFSGANVLTF	TGTGCCAGCAGTCCCCTAGAGTTCTCTGGGGCCAACGTCCTGACTTTC	many	-	TRBV27	TRBJ2-6
CSARGTDSSYEQYF	TGCAGTGCTAGAGGGACAGACAGCTCCTACGAGCAGTACTTC	few	-	TRBV20-1	TRBJ2-7
CSVGGGEQETQYF	TGCAGCGTTGGGGGGGGAGAACAAGAGACCCAGTACTTC	few	TRBD2	TRBV29-1	TRBJ2-5
CASSYTNGDSYNEQFF	TGTGCCAGCAGTTACACGAACGGGGATTCTTACAATGAGCAGTTCTTC	-	-	TRBV6-5	TRBJ2-1
CASSPGVSNEQFF	TGTGCCAGCAGCCCGGGAGTTTCCAATGAGCAGTTCTTC	-	-	TRBV11-2	TRBJ2-1
CASSLLQGRTYEQYF	TGCGCCAGCAGCTTGTTGCAGGGGCGGACCTACGAGCAGTACTTC	-	-	TRBV5-1	TRBJ2-7
CASSLFAESSGGELFF	TGTGCCAGCAGCTTATTTGCGGAGAGCTCGGGCGGGGAGCTGTTTTTT	few	-	TRBV7-2	TRBJ2-2
CASGPGLGQPQHF	TGTGCCAGCGGCCCCGGGCTGGGTCAGCCCCAGCATTTT	-	-	TRBV4-2	TRBJ1-5
CAISAAGTGNTEAFF	TGTGCCATCAGTGCCGCCGGGACAGGGAACACTGAAGCTTTCTTT	many	TRBD1	TRBV10-3	TRBJ1-1
CASSQTTGRSSVNTEAFF	TGTGCCAGCAGCCAGACGACAGGGCGGTCCAGCGTGAACACTGAAGCTTTCTTT	-	TRBD1	TRBV4-2	TRBJ1-1
CASSQDGEGPRETQYF	TGCGCCAGCAGCCAAGACGGCGAGGGGCCAAGGGAGACCCAGTACTTC	-	-	TRBV4-3	TRBJ2-5
CSAGLARSSYEQYF	TGCAGTGCAGGACTAGCGCGGAGCTCCTACGAGCAGTACTTC	few	TRBD2	TRBV20-1	TRBJ2-7